What follows are 27 T cell receptor beta chains derived from one specimen sequenced in a study of T cell responses to AZD1222 COVID-19 vaccine. Libraries were prepared by immunoSEQ multiplex PCR; TCRdb keeps only in-frame clonotypes and omits some of them. The sample lists over 150,000 clones, around 90% occurring once. Sequencing used peripheral blood, obtained on day 0 of AZD1222 vaccination. These receptors all stem from an adult in good health.

The V and J genes are TRBV7-9 and TRBJ2-7; 7 nucleotides align to TRBD1. The CDR3 is made up of 16 amino acids. Germline loops: CDR1 SEHNR, CDR2 FQNEAQ (reference sequence). Trimming at V came to 0 bases and at J to 2 bases, leaving 7 bases not matched to a gene. The CDR3 nucleotides are TGTGCCAGCAGCTTAGCGCAATGGACAGGCCCCTACGAGCAGTACTTC. It encodes CASSLAQWTGPYEQYF. Filled out from reference TRBV7-9 and TRBJ2-7, the complete variable domain reads DTGVSQNPRHKITKRGQNVTFRCDPISEHNRLYWYRQTLGQGPEFLTYFQNEAQLEKSRLLSDRFSAERPKGSFSTLEIQRTEQGDSAMYLCASSLAQWTGPYEQYFGPGTRLTVT.

This clone was recorded a few times. The V and J genes are TRBV7-9 and TRBJ1-5; tentative D call: TRBD1 (5 bases). Germline lookup yields CDR1 SEHNR and CDR2 FQNEAQ (reference sequence). This CDR3 comprises 15 residues. Trimming removed 2 bases from V and 4 bases from J, with 12 bases in between. CDR3: CASSLQGSGNQPQHF. CDR3 nucleotides: TGTGCCAGCAGCTTACAGGGATCGGGGAATCAGCCCCAGCATTTT.

This clone was recorded a few times. V usage is TRBV12-3 or TRBV12-4 and J usage is TRBJ1-2; D unresolved. The CDR3 is 13 amino acids. Deletions cut 1 base from V and 4 bases from J, with 7 bases between. The CDR3 here is CASSLGQIYGYTF. The CDR3 nucleotides read TGTGCCAGCAGTTTAGGGCAGATCTATGGCTACACCTTC.

V and J are TRBV2 and TRBJ1-3; D not certain. The CDR3 is made up of 14 amino acids. Trimming pared 7 bases from V and 0 bases from J, leaving 10 bases between. CDR1 is SNHLY, CDR2 FYNNEI, per germline. CDR3 DNA sequence: TGTGCCAGCAACCCCGGAAGCTCTGGAAACACCATATATTTT. Its translation: CASNPGSSGNTIYF.

The chain is built from TRBV5-1 and TRBJ2-1, with 9 nucleotides matching TRBD2. Germline CDR1 and CDR2: SGHRS and YFSETQ. The ends lost 2 bases at V and 5 bases at J; junction bases unmatched: 5. The CDR3 loop spans 15 amino acids. This chain's CDR3 is CASSLGPSGNNEQFF. As DNA, the CDR3 is TGCGCCAGCAGCTTAGGGCCTAGCGGGAACAATGAGCAGTTCTTC.

The gene calls are TRBV6-5 and TRBJ1-2; no firm D call. Germline CDR1 reads MNHEY; CDR2 reads SVGAGI. The CDR3 consists of 14 residues. Trimming cost V 6 bases and J 8 bases, with 19 bases left between them. Here the CDR3 reads CASRPPARREGYTF. The CDR3 DNA follows: TGTGCCAGCAGACCGCCCGCCCGGAGAGAGGGCTACACCTTC.

The chain carries TRBV4-1 and TRBJ2-3; TRBD1 might be the D (5 bases). This CDR3 comprises 15 residues. Looked up from germline, CDR1 is MGHRA and CDR2 is YSYEKL. The V and J ends lost 3 bases and 0 bases respectively, with 10 bases between them. The CDR3 region has the DNA TGCGCCAGCAGCCAGGGGCCAGGGAGCACAGATACGCAGTATTTT. This translates into CASSQGPGSTDTQYF.

The chain is built from TRBV5-1 and TRBJ1-1; no definite D call. V was clipped by 2 bases and J by 8 bases, with 13 bases between them. Germline V CDR1 and CDR2: SGHRS, YFSETQ. This CDR3 comprises 13 residues. In DNA, the CDR3 is TGCGCCAGCAGCTTTGACTCGGTGGGGGAAGCTTTCTTT. Its translation is CASSFDSVGEAFF. The full variable domain, with the rest looked up from reference TRBV5-1 and TRBJ1-1, is KAGVTQTPRYLIKTRGQQVTLSCSPISGHRSVSWYQQTPGQGLQFLFEYFSETQRNKGNFPGRFSGRQFSNSRSEMNVSTLELGDSALYLCASSFDSVGEAFFGQGTRLTVV.

This rearrangement joins TRBV28 to TRBJ1-1; TRBD1 matches at 7 bases. CDR1 and CDR2 (germline): MDHEN, SYDVKM. The CDR3 is made up of 12 amino acids. Trimming removed 7 bases from V and 9 bases from J; junction bases left unmatched: 8. CDR3 nucleotides: TGTGCCAGCACCTCGGACAGGAAGAAAGCTTTCTTT. Amino acids: CASTSDRKKAFF.

The CDR3, as DNA: TGTGCCACCAGCAGAGATCAGGGGATAGGGCAAGAGACCCAGTACTTC. It translates to CATSRDQGIGQETQYF. V usage is TRBV15 and J usage is TRBJ2-5, with TRBD1 as a possible D gene (6 bases). Between the trimmed V and J ends, which lost 0 bases and 2 bases, there was a span of 13 bases. The CDR3 length is 16 residues. Per germline, CDR1 LNHNV and CDR2 YYDKDF (reference sequence).

The chain employs TRBV5-1 and TRBJ1-6; D is ambiguous. The CDR3 consists of 13 residues. Germline V CDR1 and CDR2: SGHRS, YFSETQ. V gave up 4 bases and J gave up 11 bases, with 13 bases separating them. For the CDR3, the DNA is TGCGCCAGCAGCCCGGACGGGGTAGCACCCCTCCACTTT. It encodes CASSPDGVAPLHF.

In its sample, this clone was seen once. This chain links TRBV6-2 or TRBV6-3 with TRBJ2-6, with TRBD2 as a possible D gene (6 bases). The germline V gene encodes CDR1 MNHEY and CDR2 SVGEGT. This CDR3 has 18 amino acids. The germline V and J ends were trimmed by 4 bases and 0 bases, with 16 bases remaining between them. The CDR3 DNA reads TGTGCCAGCAGTTCCTTCGTTGGGGGGATCTCTGGGGCCAACGTCCTGACTTTC. This translates into CASSSFVGGISGANVLTF.

The chain has TRBV7-2 and TRBJ2-7; TRBD2 agrees at 12 bases. CDR1 and CDR2 from the germline V gene are SGHTA and FQGNSA. With 4 bases clipped from V and 3 bases from J, the junction kept 10 bases outside the gene matches. The CDR3 totals 17 residues. CDR3 in amino acids: CASSSQTGLAGLYEQYF. The CDR3 nucleotides read TGTGCCAGCAGCTCTCAGACCGGACTAGCGGGACTCTACGAGCAGTACTTC.

This clone was found a few times. The chain carries TRBV27 and TRBJ2-7, with 10 bases matching TRBD2. J gave up 0 bases and V 0 bases, and 2 bases lay outside the gene matches. The CDR3 sequence is 16 residues long. Per germline, CDR1 MNHEY and CDR2 SMNVEV (reference sequence). In DNA, the CDR3 is TGTGCCAGCAGTTTATCCCCTAGCGGGGGCTCCTACGAGCAGTACTTC. Protein product: CASSLSPSGGSYEQYF.

The chain combines TRBV27 with TRBJ2-7, with TRBD1 matching 7 bases. The CDR3 is 11 residues long. V was clipped by 10 bases and J by 2 bases; unmatched bases: 2. Germline V gene data show CDR1 as MNHEY and CDR2 as SMNVEV (reference sequence). The CDR3 sequence: CATGGTYEQYF. In DNA form, the CDR3 reads TGTGCCACAGGGGGAACCTACGAGCAGTACTTC.

The V call is TRBV6-5, the J call TRBJ1-2; TRBD1 aligns across 8 bases. Looked up from germline, CDR1 is MNHEY and CDR2 is SVGAGI. V was clipped by 11 bases and J by 4 bases; unmatched bases: 12. The CDR3 length is 14 residues. Here the CDR3 reads CASAGTGDFYGYTF. CDR3 sequence (DNA): TGTGCCTCGGCGGGGACAGGCGACTTCTATGGCTACACCTTC.

The chain has TRBV28 and TRBJ1-2; D gene ambiguous. Between the trimmed V and J ends, which lost 10 bases and 7 bases, there was a span of 13 bases. Germline loops: CDR1 MDHEN, CDR2 SYDVKM. There are 11 residues in the CDR3. The DNA for the CDR3 is TGTGCCATGAGAGAGGCGGGTGGCTACACCTTC. It codes for CAMREAGGYTF.

V and J are TRBV7-2 and TRBJ1-4, with D unresolved. The V end was cut by 5 bases, the J end by 7 bases, with 8 bases between. The CDR3 spans 12 residues. The germline V gene has CDR1 SGHTA and CDR2 FQGNSA. The CDR3 reads CASSLWTEKLFF. CDR3 coding DNA: TGTGCCAGCAGCCTTTGGACTGAAAAACTGTTTTTT. Full variable domain (missing parts from reference TRBV7-2 and TRBJ1-4): GAGVSQSPSNKVTEKGKDVELRCDPISGHTALYWYRQSLGQGLEFLIYFQGNSAPDKSGLPSDRFSAERTGGSVSTLTIQRTQQEDSAVYLCASSLWTEKLFFGSGTQLSVL.

CDR3 coding DNA: TGTGCCAGCAGTGCTTCTGGGAGAAACACCGGGGAGCTGTTTTTT. It specifies CASSASGRNTGELFF. The genes are TRBV27 and TRBJ2-2; D is perhaps TRBD2 (5 bases). CDR3 length equals 15 residues. Between the trimmed V and J ends, which lost 5 bases and 2 bases, there was a span of 12 bases. Germline CDR1 reads MNHEY; CDR2 reads SMNVEV (reference sequence).

This sequence joins TRBV5-1 and TRBJ1-6, with TRBD1 matching over 9 bases. The V gene end was trimmed by 9 bases and the J gene end by 7 bases; junction bases not matched to a gene: 8. This CDR3 is built from 14 residues. Germline V gene sequence: CDR1 SGHRS, CDR2 YFSETQ. This CDR3 is CATNSGTGNSPLHF. CDR3 DNA: TGCGCCACCAACTCCGGGACAGGGAATTCACCCCTCCACTTT.

The chain has TRBV18 and TRBJ1-6, with D possibly matching TRBD1 (6 bases). Germline V gene data show CDR1 as KGHSH and CDR2 as LQKENI. The V end was cut by 5 bases, the J end by 0 bases, with 20 bases between. The CDR3 consists of 19 residues. CDR3 loop: CASSTTPTGAVSYNSPLHF. CDR3 coding DNA: TGTGCCAGCTCAACAACCCCGACAGGCGCTGTCTCCTATAATTCACCCCTCCACTTT.

The chain couples TRBV3-1 (or the pseudogene TRBV3-2) to TRBJ1-3; no clear D. The V end was cut by 2 bases, the J end by 0 bases, with 14 bases between. From germline, CDR1 is LGHDT and CDR2 YNNKEL (reference sequence). The CDR3 loop spans 17 amino acids. CDR3 amino acids: CASSQLRYFGSGNTIYF. The DNA of the CDR3 is TGTGCCAGCAGCCAATTGCGGTACTTCGGCTCTGGAAACACCATATATTTT.

This clone occurred once. The chain links TRBV11-2 to TRBJ1-2; D gene uncertain. V lost 1 base and J 2 bases, leaving 11 bases between the germline ends. This CDR3 is 15 amino acids long. Per the germline V gene, CDR1 is SGHAT and CDR2 is FQNNGV. The CDR3: CASSLVFPRNYGYTF. CDR3 nucleotides: TGTGCCAGCAGCTTAGTCTTCCCCAGAAACTATGGCTACACCTTC.

The J gene is TRBJ2-1, the V gene TRBV3-1 (or the pseudogene TRBV3-2); TRBD2 matches 7 bases. The trim removed 5 bases at V and 10 bases at J, leaving 20 bases unmatched. This CDR3 is built from 17 residues. The germline V gene encodes CDR1 LGHDT and CDR2 YNNKEL (reference sequence). CDR3 nucleotide sequence: TGTGCCAGCAGCTCCTGGCTCCGGGAAGTAGCGGGCCAGGAGCAGTTCTTC. The encoded protein is CASSSWLREVAGQEQFF.

The J gene is TRBJ2-1, the V gene TRBV4-1, with 7 bases matching TRBD1. The germline gives CDR1 MGHRA, CDR2 YSYEKL. This CDR3 spans 15 amino acids. V lost 1 base and J lost 3; bases outside the gene matches: 3. The CDR3: CASSQGTGLYNEQFF. Here the CDR3 DNA reads TGCGCCAGCAGCCAAGGGACAGGACTCTACAATGAGCAGTTCTTC.

J is TRBJ1-5 and V is TRBV12-1. TRBV12-1 is designated a pseudogene. CDR3 length equals 16 residues. In nucleotides, the CDR3 is TGTGCCAGCAGCCTCACCCCCCAAGGTAGCAATCAGCCCCAGCATTTT. Translated: CASSLTPQGSNQPQHF.

This chain uses TRBV18 with TRBJ1-2; D is ambiguous. V was cut by 1 base and J by 8 bases, with 11 bases left in between. This CDR3 is 13 amino acids long. Per germline, CDR1 KGHSH and CDR2 LQKENI. The CDR3 sequence: CASSPQGVNGYTF. CDR3 nucleotide sequence: TGTGCCAGCTCACCACAAGGCGTCAACGGCTACACCTTC.